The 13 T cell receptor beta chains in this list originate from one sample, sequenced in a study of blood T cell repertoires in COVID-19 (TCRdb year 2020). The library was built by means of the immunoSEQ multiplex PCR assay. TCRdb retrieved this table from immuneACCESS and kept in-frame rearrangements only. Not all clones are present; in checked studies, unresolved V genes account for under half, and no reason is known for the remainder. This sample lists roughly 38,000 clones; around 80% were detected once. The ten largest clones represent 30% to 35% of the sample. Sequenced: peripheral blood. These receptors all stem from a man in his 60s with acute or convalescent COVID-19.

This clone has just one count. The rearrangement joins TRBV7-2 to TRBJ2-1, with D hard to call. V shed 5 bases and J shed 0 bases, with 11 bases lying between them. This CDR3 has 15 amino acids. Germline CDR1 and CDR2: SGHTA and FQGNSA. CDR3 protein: CASSPSYSSYNEQFF. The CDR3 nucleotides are TGTGCCAGCAGCCCCTCCTATAGCTCCTACAATGAGCAGTTCTTC.

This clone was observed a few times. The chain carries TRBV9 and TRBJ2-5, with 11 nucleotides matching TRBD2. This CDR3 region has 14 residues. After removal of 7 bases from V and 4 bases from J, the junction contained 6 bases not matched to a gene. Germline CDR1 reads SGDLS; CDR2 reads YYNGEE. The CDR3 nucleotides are TGTGCCAGCGGGGCGGGACTAGCGGCAGAGACCCAGTACTTC. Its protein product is CASGAGLAAETQYF.

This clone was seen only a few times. The CDR3 loop is CASSVDGSSGNTIYF. The CDR3 DNA sequence: TGTGCCAGCAGCGTCGACGGGAGCTCTGGAAACACCATATATTTT. The rearrangement joins TRBV5-6 to TRBJ1-3, with D unresolved. This CDR3 region has 15 residues. Germline lookup yields CDR1 SGHDT and CDR2 YYEEEE. The V end lost 4 bases, the J end lost 0 bases, and 11 bases lay between the germline ends.

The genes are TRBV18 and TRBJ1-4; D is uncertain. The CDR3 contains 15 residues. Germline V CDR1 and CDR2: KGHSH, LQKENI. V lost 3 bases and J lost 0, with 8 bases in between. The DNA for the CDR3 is TGTGCCAGCTCACCGACACCTGCAACTAATGAAAAACTGTTTTTT. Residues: CASSPTPATNEKLFF.

In DNA form, the CDR3 reads TGTGCCAGCAGCGTAGTGCCAGGGGGCTTTAACACCATATATTTT. It specifies CASSVVPGGFNTIYF. The chain uses TRBV9 and TRBJ1-3, with 8 bases lining up with TRBD1. With 0 bases clipped from V and 7 bases from J, the junction kept 6 bases outside the gene matches. Germline-derived CDR1 and CDR2 are SGDLS and YYNGEE. The CDR3 consists of 15 residues.

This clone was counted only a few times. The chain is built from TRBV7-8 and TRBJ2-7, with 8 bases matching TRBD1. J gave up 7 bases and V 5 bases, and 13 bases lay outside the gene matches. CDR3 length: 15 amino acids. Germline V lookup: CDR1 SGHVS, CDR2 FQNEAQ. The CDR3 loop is CASSPRTGSPWEQYF. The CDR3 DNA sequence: TGTGCCAGCAGCCCCCGGACAGGGTCCCCTTGGGAGCAGTACTTC.

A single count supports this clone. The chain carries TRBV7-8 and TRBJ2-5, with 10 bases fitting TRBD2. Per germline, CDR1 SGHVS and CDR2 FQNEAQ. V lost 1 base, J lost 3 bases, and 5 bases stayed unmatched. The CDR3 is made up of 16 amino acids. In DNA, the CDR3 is TGTGCCAGCAGCTTAGAACTTGGACTAGCGGAAGAGACCCAGTACTTC. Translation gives CASSLELGLAEETQYF.

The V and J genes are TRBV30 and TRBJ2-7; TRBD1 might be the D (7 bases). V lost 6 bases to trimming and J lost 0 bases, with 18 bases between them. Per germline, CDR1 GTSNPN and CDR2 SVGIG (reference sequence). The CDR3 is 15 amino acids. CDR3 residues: CACGATGRLSYEQYF. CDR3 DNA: TGTGCCTGCGGAGCGACAGGGAGGCTCTCCTACGAGCAGTACTTC. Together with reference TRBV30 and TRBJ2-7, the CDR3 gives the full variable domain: SQTIHQWPATLVQPVGSPLSLECTVEGTSNPNLYWYRQAAGRGLQLLFYSVGIGQISSEVPQNLSASRPQDRQFILSSKKLLLSDSGFYLCACGATGRLSYEQYFGPGTRLTVT.

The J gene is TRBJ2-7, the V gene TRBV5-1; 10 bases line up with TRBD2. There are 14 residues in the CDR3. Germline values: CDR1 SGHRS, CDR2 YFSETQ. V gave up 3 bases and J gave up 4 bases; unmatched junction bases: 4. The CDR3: CASSSGLAQYEQYF. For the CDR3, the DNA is TGCGCCAGCAGCTCGGGACTAGCGCAATACGAGCAGTACTTC.

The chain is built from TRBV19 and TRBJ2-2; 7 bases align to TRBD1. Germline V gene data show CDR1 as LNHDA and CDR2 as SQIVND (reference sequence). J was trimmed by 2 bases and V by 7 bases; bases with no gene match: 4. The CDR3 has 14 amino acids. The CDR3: CASNGTENTGELFF. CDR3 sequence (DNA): TGTGCCAGTAACGGGACAGAAAACACCGGGGAGCTGTTTTTT. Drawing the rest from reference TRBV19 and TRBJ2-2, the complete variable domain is DGGITQSPKYLFRKEGQNVTLSCEQNLNHDAMYWYRQDPGQGLRLIYYSQIVNDFQKGDIAEGYSVSREKKESFPLTVTSAQKNPTAFYLCASNGTENTGELFFGEGSRLTVL.

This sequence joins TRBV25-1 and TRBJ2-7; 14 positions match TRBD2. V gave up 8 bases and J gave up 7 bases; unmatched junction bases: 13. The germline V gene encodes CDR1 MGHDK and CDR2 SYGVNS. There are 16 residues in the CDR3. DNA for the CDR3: TGTGCCAGCGCACCTTCCGGGACTAGCGGGAGTCGAGAGCAGTACTTC. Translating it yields CASAPSGTSGSREQYF.

CDR3 region: CASSQDRGTLNSPLHF. For the CDR3, the DNA is TGCGCCAGCAGCCAAGATCGGGGAACCCTTAATTCACCCCTCCACTTT. This rearrangement joins TRBV4-3 to TRBJ1-6; D gene ambiguous. Germline V gene sequence: CDR1 LGHNA, CDR2 YSLEER. This CDR3 comprises 16 residues. Deletions cut 0 bases from V and 6 bases from J, with 12 bases between.

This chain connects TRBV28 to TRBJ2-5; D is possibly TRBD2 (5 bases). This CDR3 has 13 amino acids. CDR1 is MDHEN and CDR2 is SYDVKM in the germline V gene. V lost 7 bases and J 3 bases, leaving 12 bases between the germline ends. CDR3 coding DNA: TGTGCCAGCACTAACCCAGCGGAAGAGACCCAGTACTTC. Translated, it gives CASTNPAEETQYF.